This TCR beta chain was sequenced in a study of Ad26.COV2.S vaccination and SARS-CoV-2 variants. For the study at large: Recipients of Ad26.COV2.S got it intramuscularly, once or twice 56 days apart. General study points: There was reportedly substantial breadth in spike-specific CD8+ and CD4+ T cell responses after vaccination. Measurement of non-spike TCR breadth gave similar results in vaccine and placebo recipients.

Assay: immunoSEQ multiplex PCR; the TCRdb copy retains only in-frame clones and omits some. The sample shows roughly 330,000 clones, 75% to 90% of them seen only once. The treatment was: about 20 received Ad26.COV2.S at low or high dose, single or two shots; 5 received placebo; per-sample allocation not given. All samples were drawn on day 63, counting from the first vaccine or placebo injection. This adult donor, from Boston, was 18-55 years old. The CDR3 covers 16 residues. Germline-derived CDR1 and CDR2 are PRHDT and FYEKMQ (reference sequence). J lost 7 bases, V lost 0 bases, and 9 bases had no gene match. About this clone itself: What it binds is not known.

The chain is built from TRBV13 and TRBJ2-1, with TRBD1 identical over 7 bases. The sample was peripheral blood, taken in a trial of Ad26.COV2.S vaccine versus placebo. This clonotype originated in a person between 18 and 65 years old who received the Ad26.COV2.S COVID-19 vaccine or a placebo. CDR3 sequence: CASSLGRWDRGNEQFF. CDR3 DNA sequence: TGTGCCAGCAGCTTAGGCCGGTGGGACAGAGGGAATGAGCAGTTCTTC.